This TCR beta chain emerged from a study of regulatory T cells in long-lasting Graves disease (dated by TCRdb to the early 2020s). Looking at the study overall: Persistent Graves' disease was defined as persistently positive TSH receptor autoantibodies together with antithyroid drug treatment for over 5 years. Persistent Graves' disease patients were compared with newly diagnosed Graves' disease patients by peripheral blood TCR sequencing and RNA sequencing. The study was conducted in China and was registered as a clinical trial. TCR sequencing covered some 13 persistent and roughly 20 newly diagnosed Graves' disease patients, around 33 samples in total. Persistent Graves' disease patients in the clinical cohort had taken antithyroid drugs for about 10.3 years on average. The study at large found these results: Preferential use of TRBV28, TRBJ1-2 and TRBJ2-5 was observed in persistent disease, whereas TRBV20-1 and TRBJ2-1 were favored in newly diagnosed disease. Sequencing and analysis were restricted to the TCR beta chain. Patients with persistent disease shared more public clonotypes (over 2,500) than newly diagnosed patients did (approximately 1,000). Persistent Graves' disease patients showed lower TCR Shannon entropy and fewer highly expanded clones than newly diagnosed patients, suggesting clonal expansion. Only peripheral blood was studied, because thyroid tissue, the primary lesion, was inaccessible. As a limitation, the authors acknowledged that the small sample size may reduce accuracy.

Preparation of the library involved multiplex PCR. TCRdb shows the sequencer as Illumina HiSeq 4000. CDR3 regions were amplified by Arm-PCR with iRepertoire HTBI primers to construct TCR beta libraries. Before sequencing, the PCR products went through gel purification. The source study handled its data this way. Across samples, 62 TRBV and 13 to 15 TRBJ segments were identified and used for gene usage analysis of CDR3 amino acid clonotypes. Filtered high-quality paired reads were merged into contigs using COPE and FqMerger. BLAST was used to align contigs to the IMGT TRBV, TRBD and TRBJ reference genes, and CDR3 was defined following IMGT. Clonotypes above 0.1% frequency were classified as highly expanded clones. Shannon entropy was used to measure repertoire diversity, and the Gini coefficient was used to measure V-J evenness. Public clonotypes were defined as clonotypes shared by more than one individual. TCRdb reprocessed the public reads (quality trimming at Q25 with fastp, clone calling with MiXCR) and kept in-frame beta chains. Entries are consolidated by CDR3 protein sequence, retaining the most common genes and DNA. For this entry, the V and J calls and clone size follow TCRdb and not the study's own pipeline. For this sample the table gives fewer than 400,000 distinct CDR3 sequences, of which about 20% were detected only once. Of the sample, more than 20% is held by the ten largest clones.

Remarks on this clonotype: The antigen it binds to is not known. Base qualities are not recorded, but no much larger clone differs from it by a single base.

From its cysteine to its phenylalanine, the CDR3 spans 15 amino acids. Only the CDR3 part of the read is kept: 45 bases, read in frame from the first base. The junction carries 17 bases between V and J, which are trimmed by 4 bases and 5 bases respectively. From a lookup of the germline V gene, CDR1 and CDR2 are SGHVS and FQNEAQ. The time point label here, explained by the study, means: persistent/refractory GD, antithyroid drugs over 5 years with positive TRAb. RNA was extracted from PBMCs in TRIzol for both TCR sequencing and RNA sequencing. The diagnosis of Graves' disease followed American Thyroid Association guidelines. Recruitment of patients was carried out at an endocrinology department in Xi'an, China. From each patient, approximately 9.9 milliliters of peripheral blood was collected into an EDTA anticoagulant tube. Ficoll Paque Plus density gradient separation was used to isolate PBMCs, and no further T cell sorting was performed. An Agilent 2100 Bioanalyzer and agarose gel were used to check RNA quality, while a NanoDrop 2000 measured RNA concentration.

The sample was peripheral blood mononuclear cells (PBMCs), taken when the disease was refractory, from a patient treated with antithyroid drugs. This sequence originates from a female donor with Graves disease. The sequence links TRBV7-8 to TRBJ2-5; the D segment may tentatively be TRBD1 or TRBD2, each giving 7 matched bases. The bases are TGTGCCAGCAGCTCCGTCAGGGGGGGTGCGGAGACCCAGTACTTC. The encoded protein is CASSSVRGGAETQYF. The full variable domain, completed from the reference TRBV7-8 and TRBJ2-5 proteins outside the CDR3, reads GAGVSQSPRYKVAKRGQDVALRCDPISGHVSLFWYQQALGQGPEFLTYFQNEAQLDKSGLPSDRFFAERPEGSVSTLKIQRTQQEDSAVYLCASSSVRGGAETQYFGPGTRLLVL.